The 2 T cell receptor beta chains below come from one sample, sequenced in a study of T cell responses to AZD1222 COVID-19 vaccine. Assay used: immunoSEQ multiplex PCR; TCRdb lists only in-frame clones, some missing. The sample holds roughly 99,000 clones, approximately 93% seen once. The starting material was peripheral blood, obtained 28 days after the second AZD1222 dose. The receptors come from an adult who received the AZD1222 COVID-19 vaccine.

The rearrangement uses TRBV5-4 and TRBJ2-2; D is undetermined. Germline V CDR1 and CDR2: SGHNT, YYREEE (reference sequence). Trimming pared 3 bases from V and 5 bases from J, leaving 11 bases between. The CDR3 consists of 14 residues. The CDR3 DNA sequence: TGTGCCAGCAGCTCTCCCTCCCCGACCGGGGAGCTGTTTTTT. It is translated as CASSSPSPTGELFF. Full variable domain (outside the CDR3, taken from reference TRBV5-4 and TRBJ2-2): ETGVTQSPTHLIKTRGQQVTLRCSSQSGHNTVSWYQQALGQGPQFIFQYYREEENGRGNFPPRFSGLQFPNYSSELNVNALELDDSALYLCASSSPSPTGELFFGEGSRLTVL.

Comments on this clone: One end of the junction fails to match germline, which may point to a read error. This chain joins TRBV19 and TRBJ2-7, with D tentatively TRBD1 (6 bases). The germline V gene has CDR1 LNHDA and CDR2 SQIVND (reference sequence). The CDR3 covers 12 residues. The CDR3 loop is CASSPLGGRGVF. The CDR3 coding sequence is TGTGCCAGTAGTCCGTTAGGGGGACGCGGTGTCTTC. The complete variable domain, with remaining parts taken from reference TRBV19 and TRBJ2-7, reads DGGITQSPKYLFRKEGQNVTLSCEQNLNHDAMYWYRQDPGQGLRLIYYSQIVNDFQKGDIAEGYSVSREKKESFPLTVTSAQKNPTAFYLCASSPLGGRGVFGPGTRLTVT.